Listed below are T cell receptor beta chains from one sample, sequenced in a study of blood T cell repertoires in COVID-19. The assay was immunoSEQ multiplex PCR, and TCRdb's table has in-frame clones only and misses some. The sample has around 250,000 clones, around 80% seen once. Sequencing was carried out using peripheral blood. These receptors originate from a man aged 40-55 years with active or convalescent COVID-19. CDR3s include the opening cysteine and the closing phenylalanine or tryptophan. A D gene is named only where the DNA matches it firmly. A clone size is listed for some rows: how often the clone was seen (once, few, many), or a class if it is expanded.

D,size,V,J,DNA,CDR3
TRBD1,few,TRBV4-3,TRBJ2-7,TGCGCCAGCAGCCATTCCGGGACAGGGGAATACGAGCAGTACTTC,CASSHSGTGEYEQYF
NA,few,TRBV30,TRBJ1-4,TGTGCCTGGACCCTAGGGAGTAATGAAAAACTGTTTTTT,CAWTLGSNEKLFF
NA,NA,TRBV14,TRBJ1-2,TGTGCCAGCAGCCAAGTTACCGGGTCGGGAGGCTACACCTTC,CASSQVTGSGGYTF
TRBD1,NA,TRBV3-1/TRBV3-2,TRBJ1-4,TGTGCCAGCAGCCAATTTGGATTCGGGACAGGGGTGTTCGCAACTAATGAAAAACTGTTTTTT,CASSQFGFGTGVFATNEKLFF
NA,NA,TRBV19,TRBJ2-7,TGTGCCAGTAGTATACCCTCGGGGGACGAGCAGTACTTC,CASSIPSGDEQYF
NA,NA,TRBV9,TRBJ1-4,TGTGCCAGCAGCGTAGACGATGGCCCTCTGAAAAAACTGTTTTTT,CASSVDDGPLKKLFF
NA,NA,TRBV21-1,TRBJ1-2,TGTGCCAGCAGCGCACCAGGGGTAGGCTACACCTTC,CASSAPGVGYTF
NA,NA,TRBV30,TRBJ1-2,TGTGCCTGGAGTGTACTGGGGGGCTATGGCTACACCTTC,CAWSVLGGYGYTF
NA,NA,TRBV19,TRBJ1-6,TGTGCCAGTAGTCCTGGAGGCAGATATAATTCACCCCTCCACTTT,CASSPGGRYNSPLHF
NA,once,TRBV6-1,TRBJ1-2,TGTGCCAGCAGTGAAGCTAGGGGTGGGGGCAGGTCGATCGGCTATGGCTACACCTTC,CASSEARGGGRSIGYGYTF
NA,NA,TRBV6-1,TRBJ2-7,TGTGCCAGCAGTGAAAGGGGGAGGGACTCCTACGAGCAGTACTTC,CASSERGRDSYEQYF
TRBD1,once,TRBV6-2/TRBV6-3,TRBJ1-1,TGTGCCAGCAGTCAACACGACAGGGTTGGTACTGAAGCTTTCTTT,CASSQHDRVGTEAFF
NA,NA,TRBV25-1,TRBJ2-2,TGTGCCAGCAAATGGCAGGGAACCGGGGAGCTGTTTTTT,CASKWQGTGELFF
NA,NA,TRBV21-1,TRBJ1-5,TGTGCCAGCAGCAAAGCTGAGAGGCGTCAGCCCCAGCATTTT,CASSKAERRQPQHF
TRBD2,NA,TRBV23-1,TRBJ2-7,TGCGCCAGCAGTCAATTCCCCCCGGGGGGGGACTACGAGCAGTACTTC,CASSQFPPGGDYEQYF
NA,NA,TRBV9,TRBJ1-4,TGTGCCAGCAGCGTAGGTGGAAGGGCGGGTAATGAAAAACTGTTTTTT,CASSVGGRAGNEKLFF
NA,NA,TRBV19,TRBJ1-2,TGTGCCAGTAGGGGGGGTGGGAGCAACTATGGCTACACCTTC,CASRGGGSNYGYTF
NA,NA,TRBV6-1,TRBJ1-6,TGTGCCAGCAGTGAATTGACAGGAGGCACCAATTCACCCCTCCACTTT,CASSELTGGTNSPLHF
TRBD1,NA,TRBV3-1/TRBV3-2,TRBJ1-3,TGTGCCAGCAGCCATGCGACAGGGACAGGGGGGAACACCATATATTTT,CASSHATGTGGNTIYF
TRBD1,NA,TRBV4-2,TRBJ1-5,TGTGCCAGCAGCCAAGATGGGACAGGGTTTAGCAATCAGCCCCAGCATTTT,CASSQDGTGFSNQPQHF
NA,NA,TRBV29-1,TRBJ1-6,TGCAGCGCACGGAGAACGGATAATTCACCCCTCCACTTT,CSARRTDNSPLHF
TRBD1,once,TRBV4-2,TRBJ1-2,TGTGCCAGCAGCCCGACAGGGACCGGCTACACCTTC,CASSPTGTGYTF
NA,few,TRBV30,TRBJ1-6,TGTGCCTGGAAAAGGGGCTCCTATAATTCACCCCTCCACTTT,CAWKRGSYNSPLHF
TRBD1,NA,TRBV19,TRBJ1-2,TGTGCCAGTAGTAACCCGGGACAGGGTTATGGCTACACCTTC,CASSNPGQGYGYTF
TRBD2,NA,TRBV5-5,TRBJ2-5,TGTGCCAGCAGCTTTGGTAGCGTGGCTAGCGGGAGGGTGGAGACCCAGTACTTC,CASSFGSVASGRVETQYF
NA,NA,TRBV30,TRBJ1-2,TGTGCCTGGAGTTCGGGAGCTTCTAACTATGGCTACACCTTC,CAWSSGASNYGYTF
NA,few,TRBV19,TRBJ1-2,TGTGCCAGTAGAGACAGGTTACTGGATGGCTACACCTTC,CASRDRLLDGYTF
NA,NA,TRBV25-1,TRBJ1-1,TGTGCCAGCAGTGAGTCTTCCGCCTCGGACACTGAAGCTTTCTTT,CASSESSASDTEAFF
TRBD1,NA,TRBV12-3/TRBV12-4,TRBJ1-2,TGTGCCAGCAGTCGAGCAGGGGGCAGGGGCTACACCTTC,CASSRAGGRGYTF
TRBD1,NA,TRBV28,TRBJ2-7,TGTGCCAGCATTGGTAGGACAGGCTCCCACTCCTACGAGCAGTACTTC,CASIGRTGSHSYEQYF
TRBD1,NA,TRBV6-5,TRBJ1-3,TGTGCCAGCAGTTACTCTCGTGGAGGGGGCACAAACACCATATATTTT,CASSYSRGGGTNTIYF
NA,NA,TRBV6-2/TRBV6-3,TRBJ1-5,TGTGCCAGCAGTTACGGGCCCGGCCTGGGCAATCAGCCCCAGCATTTT,CASSYGPGLGNQPQHF
NA,NA,TRBV7-9,TRBJ1-5,TGTGCCAGCAGCTTAGCGCTGGCAGGGTCGGGTAGCAATCAGCCCCAGCATTTT,CASSLALAGSGSNQPQHF
TRBD1,NA,TRBV28,TRBJ1-1,TGTGCCAGCCTCACCAGGACAGGGGGACCAAGCGCTTTCTTT,CASLTRTGGPSAFF
NA,NA,TRBV7-3,TRBJ1-1,TGTGCCAGCAGCTTAGTCCAGGACACTGAAGCTTTCTTT,CASSLVQDTEAFF
TRBD1,NA,TRBV6-5,TRBJ1-2,TGTGCCAGCAGTTACGATATAGGGGGCGTCTATGGCTACACCTTC,CASSYDIGGVYGYTF
NA,NA,TRBV11-1,TRBJ2-1,TGTGCCAGCAGCTTAGACTCCCCCTACAATGAGCAGTTCTTC,CASSLDSPYNEQFF
TRBD2,NA,TRBV24-1,TRBJ2-1,TGTGCCACCAGTGATTCCCCCGCTAGCGGGAGTCAGAATGAGCAGTTCTTC,CATSDSPASGSQNEQFF
NA,NA,TRBV9,TRBJ1-5,TGTGCCAGCAGCGTAGGAACAGGGCCAAGTCAGCCCCAGCATTTT,CASSVGTGPSQPQHF
NA,NA,TRBV27,TRBJ2-7,TGTGCCAGCAGTCCACGATTCGCGTCCTACGAGCAGTACTTC,CASSPRFASYEQYF
TRBD1,NA,TRBV5-5,TRBJ1-6,TGTGCCAGCAGCCGAGACAGGGTGGGATATAATTCACCCCTCCACTTT,CASSRDRVGYNSPLHF
NA,few,TRBV21-1,TRBJ2-1,TGTGCCAGCAGCAAAGTTACGGGGGGGCCAATCAGTCACAATGAGCAGTTCTTC,CASSKVTGGPISHNEQFF
NA,NA,TRBV5-1,TRBJ1-1,TGCGCCAGCAGCTCCGGGGGGATGGGAAACACTGAAGCTTTCTTT,CASSSGGMGNTEAFF
TRBD1,NA,TRBV15,TRBJ1-1,TGTGCCACCAGCAGAGAACAGGGGGTCGGCACTGAAGCTTTCTTT,CATSREQGVGTEAFF
TRBD2,NA,TRBV3-1/TRBV3-2,TRBJ2-3,TGTGCCAGCAGCCAAGGGGGACTAGGAGTAGATACGCAGTATTTT,CASSQGGLGVDTQYF
TRBD2,NA,TRBV5-1,TRBJ2-3,TGCGCCAGCAGCTTTAGCGGGACTGGGGATACGCAGTATTTT,CASSFSGTGDTQYF
TRBD2,NA,TRBV10-2,TRBJ2-1,TGCGCCATCTCATCTAGCGGTGGGGTTTACAATGAGCAGTTCTTC,CAISSSGGVYNEQFF
NA,NA,TRBV11-3,TRBJ2-2,TGTGCCAGCACCGGACCACCCAGGGGACCTCTCACCGGGGAGCTGTTTTTT,CASTGPPRGPLTGELFF
NA,NA,TRBV2,TRBJ2-5,TGTGCCAGCCGCCCAGGGTTGGTGTGGGAGACCCAGTACTTC,CASRPGLVWETQYF
NA,NA,TRBV6-5,TRBJ1-2,TGTGCCAGCAGTTACTCCCGGGAGCCCTATGGCTACACCTTC,CASSYSREPYGYTF
TRBD1,NA,TRBV19,TRBJ1-6,TGTGCCAGCCGGGACAGTTATAATTCACCCCTCCACTTT,CASRDSYNSPLHF
NA,NA,TRBV11-3,TRBJ2-5,TGTGCCAGCAGCTCCCCCTACGACACGTACCAAGAGACCCAGTACTTC,CASSSPYDTYQETQYF
TRBD1,NA,TRBV5-4,TRBJ2-2,TGTGCCAGCAGCCGGGACAGGGTGAACACCGGGGAGCTGTTTTTT,CASSRDRVNTGELFF
NA,few,TRBV4-1,TRBJ1-1,TGCGCCAGCAGCCAAGATCGAATGAGAGGGGGGGGCACTGAAGCTTTCTTT,CASSQDRMRGGGTEAFF